This TCR beta chain was recovered during a study of control samples from healthy donors and cancer patients. Here immunoSEQ multiplex PCR was the method, and the copy in TCRdb shows in-frame clones only, minus some. The table lists 75,000 to 100,000 clones, roughly 92% of them singletons. Germline assignment: CDR1 KGHDR and CDR2 SFDVKD. With 3 bases clipped from V and 7 bases from J, the junction kept 20 bases outside the gene matches. The CDR3 is 20 residues long. The clonotype was recovered from a human donor in good health. The donor label of this sample is uncertain. Input material: blood. The chain couples TRBV24-1 to TRBJ2-1, with 10 bases identical to TRBD1. The CDR3 region is CATSDPRTGGKNRRRNEQFF. The CDR3 DNA reads TGTGCCACCAGTGATCCCAGGACAGGGGGGAAAAACAGGCGCCGTAATGAGCAGTTCTTC.